The present T cell receptor (beta chain) was sequenced within a study of control samples from healthy donors and cancer patients. The sample holds a few counts of this clone. Only in-frame clones appear in the TCRdb table, and some are missing; sequencing was by immunoSEQ multiplex PCR. The sample lists 130,000 or so clones; 89% were seen once. Trimming cost V 0 bases and J 9 bases, with 20 bases left between them. Germline lookup yields CDR1 ENHRY and CDR2 SYGVKD. This CDR3 has 17 residues. Sequenced: blood. This receptor was taken from a man aged 45-60 years in good health. The rearrangement joins TRBV10-3 to TRBJ2-2, with D possibly being TRBD2 (6 bases). In DNA, the CDR3 is TGTGCCATCAGTGAGTCGGCAGGGCCGGGGGAAGTACGGGAGCTGTTTTTT. Protein sequence: CAISESAGPGEVRELFF.